Listed here is a single T cell receptor (beta chain). Its antigen is as yet unknown. This record comes from a study of cytomegalovirus exposure and HLA in healthy donors. Overall study results and limits: Sequences of the TCR beta chain were said to predict the HLA-A and HLA-B alleles of most subjects accurately.

Per the germline V gene, CDR1 is SGHTA and CDR2 is FQGTGA. Deletions cut 5 bases from V and 0 bases from J, with 5 bases between. The CDR3 contains 13 residues. The primer mix had 60 Vbeta and 13 Jbeta primers. The method was immunoSEQ multiplex PCR; TCRdb's version includes in-frame clones alone and lacks a portion of them. This table holds 120,000 or so clones, about three quarters found once. The specimen sequenced was PBMCs. The TCR was taken from a human donor in good health. The rearrangement links TRBV7-3 to TRBJ2-1, with D uncertain. The CDR3 DNA is TGTGCCAGCAGCCGCAGCTCCTACAATGAGCAGTTCTTC. Translation gives CASSRSSYNEQFF.